The following is a T cell receptor beta chain sequence with its context. The data derive from a study of CD8+ T cells in alopecia areata. Study-level background: Scalp area affected, as a percentage, set the severity score of treated patients.

Indicated treatment: oral pan-JAK inhibitor, 5-10 mg twice daily. Germline V gene lookup returns CDR1 SGHRS and CDR2 YFSETQ. The CDR3 has 17 residues. Unmatched junction bases numbered 7, after V lost 4 bases and J lost 0 bases. The authors extracted RNA and reverse transcribed it into cDNA as the sequencing template. Profiled with immunoSEQ multiplex PCR; TCRdb holds only in-frame clones, not every one. Among fewer than 250,000 clones listed, 45% to 65% were seen once. The sample in question was CD4+ T cells sorted from blood, obtained at week 4, from a patient treated with tofacitinib. V usage is TRBV5-1 and J usage is TRBJ2-3; 11 bases agree with TRBD1. This TCR was recovered from a human donor with alopecia areata. The CDR3 DNA follows: TGCGCCAGCAGCCTCTCCGGGACAGGGGGTAGCACAGATACGCAGTATTTT. It is translated as CASSLSGTGGSTDTQYF.